The 20 T cell receptor beta chains below all came from one sample that was sequenced in a study of regulatory T cells in long-lasting Graves disease. This sample's time point: persistent/refractory GD, antithyroid drugs over 5 years with positive TRAb. Generation of the TCR library employed RNA extracted from PBMCs. To make TCR beta libraries, researchers used iRepertoire HTBI primers and Arm-PCR of CDR3 regions. TCRdb reprocessed the multiplex PCR reads via MiXCR and lists one record per CDR3 protein. The data hold about 430,000 distinct CDR3 sequences, with about 21% observed a single time. The source material was peripheral blood mononuclear cells (PBMCs), sampled when the disease was refractory, from a patient treated with antithyroid drugs. These receptors were collected from a female donor with Graves disease.

This clonotype was seen a handful of times. The chain is built from TRBV20-1 and TRBJ2-2, with D perhaps assigned TRBD1 or TRBD2 (6 bases each). The germline V and J ends were trimmed by 5 bases and 0 bases, with 13 bases remaining between them. CDR1 and CDR2 (germline): DFQATT, SNEGSKA (reference sequence). The CDR3 is 15 amino acids. CDR3 sequence (DNA): TGCAGTGCTCCCTCGGGGGCGACGAACACCGGGGAGCTGTTTTTT. As protein: CSAPSGATNTGELFF.

The V call is TRBV7-2, the J call TRBJ1-5; D unresolved. The V end lost 4 bases, the J end lost 7 bases, and 14 bases lay between the germline ends. The length of the CDR3 is 14 residues. Germline V gene lookup returns CDR1 SGHTA and CDR2 FQGNSA. In nucleotides, the CDR3 is TGTGCCAGCAGCTCCCTATCCTTAGACCAGCCCCAGCATTTT. Translation: CASSSLSLDQPQHF.

This chain connects TRBV5-1 to TRBJ2-2, with D unclear. The germline V and J ends were trimmed by 4 bases and 0 bases, with 13 bases remaining between them. The CDR3 consists of 16 residues. Per germline, CDR1 SGHRS and CDR2 YFSETQ. CDR3 sequence (DNA): TGCGCCAGCAGCCCCCCCAAAGCCGCGAACACCGGGGAGCTGTTTTTT. This encodes CASSPPKAANTGELFF.

This clonotype has at least ten counts. The V and J genes are TRBV29-1 and TRBJ1-1; D unclear. Germline CDR1 is SQVTM and CDR2 is ANQGSEA. The length of the CDR3 is 10 residues. The germline V and J ends were trimmed by 5 bases and 0 bases, with 1 base remaining between them. CDR3 sequence (DNA): TGCAGCGTTATGAACACTGAAGCTTTCTTT. Its translation is CSVMNTEAFF.

This clonotype showed up many times. This chain joins TRBV24-1 and TRBJ2-5; 9 bases are shared with TRBD2. V shed 6 bases, J shed 6 bases, and the junction held 10 bases outside the gene matches. Germline CDR1 and CDR2: KGHDR and SFDVKD. This CDR3 spans 15 amino acids. In nucleotides, the CDR3 is TGTGCCACCAGTAGTTCTGGCGGGAGGGCAAAGACCCAGTACTTC. Amino acids: CATSSSGGRAKTQYF.

Ten or more counts support this clonotype. V and J are TRBV28 and TRBJ1-1; 7 bases are a match to TRBD1. The V gene end was trimmed by 2 bases and the J gene end by 8 bases; junction bases not matched to a gene: 2. Germline loops: CDR1 MDHEN, CDR2 SYDVKM. The CDR3 contains 12 residues. DNA of the CDR3: TGTGCCAGCAGTTTAGGGGACAGAGAAGCTTTCTTT. Protein: CASSLGDREAFF.

This clonotype appeared many times. This sequence joins TRBV2 and TRBJ2-7, with D perhaps matching TRBD1 (7 bases). Trimming stripped 7 bases from V and 3 bases from J, with 16 bases between. This CDR3 spans 14 amino acids. Germline V gene sequence: CDR1 SNHLY, CDR2 FYNNEI. The CDR3 coding sequence is TGTGCCAGCAACCTCCTCAGGGGGGTCTACGAGCAGTACTTC. Amino acid sequence: CASNLLRGVYEQYF.

This clonotype came up a few times. In nucleotides, the CDR3 is TGTGCCAGCAGCGTAGGGGGACTAGCGGGACTCCAAGAGACCCAGTACTTC. Translated, it gives CASSVGGLAGLQETQYF. The genes are TRBV7-2 and TRBJ2-5; 13 bases match TRBD2. The length of the CDR3 is 17 residues. The germline gives CDR1 SGHTA, CDR2 FQGNSA. With V trimmed by 5 bases and J by 1 base, 7 bases remained unmatched.

The V call is TRBV9, the J call TRBJ2-3, with D perhaps TRBD1 (6 bases). Trimming removed 7 bases at V and 1 base at J, with 16 bases between. The CDR3 contains 15 residues. Germline lookup yields CDR1 SGDLS and CDR2 YYNGEE. The CDR3, as DNA: TGTGCCAGCGCCGTTCAGGGACAAGGCACAGATACGCAGTATTTT. This sequence encodes CASAVQGQGTDTQYF.

This clonotype came up many times. The V call is TRBV7-2, the J call TRBJ2-7, with 11 bases fitting TRBD2. With V trimmed by 7 bases and J by 5 bases, 7 bases remained unmatched. The CDR3 contains 14 residues. CDR1 and CDR2 (germline): SGHTA, FQGNSA. CDR3 in DNA: TGTGCCAGCACCTCGACTAGCGGGACGGACGAGCAGTACTTC. Its translation: CASTSTSGTDEQYF.

The CDR3 here is CSARDQQQQIYYEQYF. CDR3 bases: TGCAGTGCTAGAGATCAGCAGCAACAAATCTACTACGAGCAGTACTTC. The chain recombines TRBV20-1 with TRBJ2-7; unclear D gene. The CDR3 loop spans 16 amino acids. CDR1 and CDR2 (germline): DFQATT, SNEGSKA (reference sequence). Trimming took off 0 bases at V and 3 bases at J, with 18 bases between the two ends.

This clonotype turned up a few times. The chain employs TRBV30 and TRBJ1-2, with D unclear. Trimming stripped 0 bases from V and 8 bases from J, with 16 bases between. Germline loops: CDR1 GTSNPN, CDR2 SVGIG (reference sequence). The CDR3 runs to 14 residues. CDR3 residues: CAWSVLGPTRGYTF. CDR3 coding DNA: TGTGCCTGGAGTGTACTAGGACCGACTCGGGGCTACACCTTC.

This sequence joins TRBV5-6 and TRBJ1-2; D uncertain. The CDR3 runs 15 residues. Germline V CDR1 and CDR2: SGHDT, YYEEEE. V lost 1 base, J lost 4 bases, and 14 bases lay in between. Here the CDR3 reads CASSLPRPEAYGYTF. CDR3 sequence (DNA): TGTGCCAGCAGCTTGCCTCGACCGGAGGCCTATGGCTACACCTTC.

The chain combines TRBV6-2 or TRBV6-3 with TRBJ2-4; D perhaps matches TRBD2 (6 bases). This CDR3 region has 13 residues. Germline V gene lookup returns CDR1 MNHEY and CDR2 SVGEGT. The ends were cut back, 5 bases at V and 14 bases at J, with 19 bases in the middle. Here the CDR3 DNA reads TGTGCCAGCAGTGATAACACCCCGGGACTTGAGTACTTC. This gives the protein CASSDNTPGLEYF.

This clonotype was detected ten times or more. The gene calls are TRBV5-1 and TRBJ1-3; a weak D match, TRBD1 (5 bases). Germline V gene data show CDR1 as SGHRS and CDR2 as YFSETQ. The CDR3 is made up of 16 amino acids. V was clipped by 0 bases and J by 0 bases, with 10 bases between them. CDR3 DNA: TGCGCCAGCAGCTTGGGCGACAGTACCTCTGGAAACACCATATATTTT. This translates into CASSLGDSTSGNTIYF. The entire variable domain, with the rest obtained from reference TRBV5-1 and TRBJ1-3, is as follows: KAGVTQTPRYLIKTRGQQVTLSCSPISGHRSVSWYQQTPGQGLQFLFEYFSETQRNKGNFPGRFSGRQFSNSRSEMNVSTLELGDSALYLCASSLGDSTSGNTIYFGEGSWLTVV.

V usage is TRBV5-8 and J usage is TRBJ1-3; 7 bases align to TRBD1. Germline V gene lookup returns CDR1 SGHTS and CDR2 YDEGEE. CDR3 length: 14 residues. The J segment lost 3 bases and the V segment lost 4 bases, leaving 4 bases of the junction unmatched. CDR3 in amino acids: CASSRGQVGNTIYF. The CDR3 bases are TGTGCCAGCAGCAGAGGACAGGTTGGAAACACCATATATTTT.

This clonotype has a count of ten or more. CDR3 in amino acids: CASSRPGLSFYEQYF. The CDR3 DNA reads TGTGCCAGCAGCCGTCCGGGACTATCCTTCTACGAGCAGTACTTC. The rearrangement joins TRBV11-2 to TRBJ2-7; TRBD2 aligns across 7 bases. The CDR3 loop spans 15 amino acids. V was clipped by 5 bases and J by 3 bases; unmatched bases: 10. Germline V lookup: CDR1 SGHAT, CDR2 FQNNGV. Full variable domain (remainder filled in from reference TRBV11-2 and TRBJ2-7): EAGVAQSPRYKIIEKRQSVAFWCNPISGHATLYWYQQILGQGPKLLIQFQNNGVVDDSQLPKDRFSAERLKGVDSTLKIQPAKLEDSAVYLCASSRPGLSFYEQYFGPGTRLTVT.

About this clonotype: A much larger clonotype is one base distant, so this may be a read error. The chain recombines TRBV7-8 with TRBJ1-5; 7 bases agree with TRBD1. The CDR3 has 17 residues. Germline V gene lookup returns CDR1 SGHVS and CDR2 FQNEAQ. The CDR3 reads CASSLGTAYYSNQLQHF. The CDR3 DNA is TGTGCCAGCAGTTTAGGGACAGCCTATTATAGCAATCAGCTCCAGCATTTT.

The chain recombines TRBV9 with TRBJ2-7; 13 positions match TRBD2. Germline loops: CDR1 SGDLS, CDR2 YYNGEE. This CDR3 region has 15 residues. With V trimmed by 4 bases and J by 7 bases, 8 bases remained unmatched. The CDR3 sequence: CASSLGGTSGKEQYF. The CDR3, as DNA: TGTGCCAGCAGCCTGGGCGGGACTAGCGGGAAGGAGCAGTACTTC.

This clonotype occurred many times. V is TRBV15 and J is TRBJ2-5; D assignment may be TRBD1 or TRBD2 (5 bases each). Trimming shortened V by 2 bases and J by 6 bases, and 16 bases separated the two germline ends. This CDR3 is built from 15 residues. Germline V gene data show CDR1 as LNHNV and CDR2 as YYDKDF (reference sequence). CDR3 sequence reads: CATSRHQGVEQTQYF. The CDR3 region has the DNA TGTGCCACCAGCAGACATCAGGGAGTCGAGCAGACCCAGTACTTC.